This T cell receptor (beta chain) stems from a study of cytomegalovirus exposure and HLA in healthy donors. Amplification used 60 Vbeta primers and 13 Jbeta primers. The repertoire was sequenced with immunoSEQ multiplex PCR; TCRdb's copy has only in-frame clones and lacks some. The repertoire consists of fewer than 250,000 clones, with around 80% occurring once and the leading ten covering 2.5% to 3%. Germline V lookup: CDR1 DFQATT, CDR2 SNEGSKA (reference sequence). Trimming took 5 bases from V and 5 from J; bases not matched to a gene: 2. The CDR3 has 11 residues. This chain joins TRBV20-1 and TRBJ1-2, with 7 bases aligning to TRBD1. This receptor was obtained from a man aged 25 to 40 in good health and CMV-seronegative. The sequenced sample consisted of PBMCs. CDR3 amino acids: CSAVTGYGYTF. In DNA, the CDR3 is TGCAGTGCTGTGACAGGGTATGGCTACACCTTC.